This T cell receptor (beta chain) appears in the sequencing data of a study of T cells in Graves' hyperthyroidism and ophthalmopathy. Study findings and constraints: Also found in blood were most expanded thyroid clonotypes above 0.001.

Authors of the study amplified TCR beta CDR3 regions from RNA transcripts. First-round RT-PCR with HTBI primers amplified the TCR CDR3 region. TCRdb reanalysed the multiplex PCR reads using MiXCR and keeps one entry per CDR3 protein. The sample includes about 480,000 distinct CDR3 sequences, under 25% seen only once; the top ten take approximately 49%. Comments on this clonotype: What it binds is not known.

The CDR3 length is 14 residues. Trimming removed 6 bases from V and 4 bases from J, with 16 bases in between. The gene calls are TRBV12-3 or TRBV12-4 and TRBJ2-7; D is perhaps TRBD1 (8 bases). The source is a woman in her sixties or seventies with Graves' ophthalmopathy. The material sequenced was blood. The CDR3: CASSNGQGGYEQYF. CDR3 coding DNA: TGTGCCAGCAGCAATGGACAGGGAGGGTACGAGCAGTACTTC.